Included here is one T cell receptor (beta chain) sequence, with context. The V gene end was trimmed by 8 bases and the J gene end by 0 bases; junction bases not matched to a gene: 10. This CDR3 contains 16 residues. CDR1 and CDR2 from the germline V gene are ENHRY and SYGVKD. There were no recent acute infections or vaccinations among the donors, who were healthy HIV-negative adults. This record belongs to a study of shared clonotypes between healthy human individuals. Profiled with immunoSEQ multiplex PCR; TCRdb holds only in-frame clones, not every one. The sample comprises 2 million to 3 million clones, approximately 93% of which are singletons, and 0.36% rests with the top ten.

The source of this sequence is a man between 18 and 35 years old in good health. Some clones in this sample may be carry-over from other donors' samples. The chain is built from TRBV10-3 and TRBJ2-3; 8 nucleotides agree with TRBD2. Sequencing was done on a sample of naive CD4+ T cells from PBMCs. Subset of the sample: CD45RA+ positively selected. The CDR3 region has the DNA TGTGCCATCTCTCCTAGCGGGCGGGCTAGCACAGATACGCAGTATTTT. Protein sequence: CAISPSGRASTDTQYF.